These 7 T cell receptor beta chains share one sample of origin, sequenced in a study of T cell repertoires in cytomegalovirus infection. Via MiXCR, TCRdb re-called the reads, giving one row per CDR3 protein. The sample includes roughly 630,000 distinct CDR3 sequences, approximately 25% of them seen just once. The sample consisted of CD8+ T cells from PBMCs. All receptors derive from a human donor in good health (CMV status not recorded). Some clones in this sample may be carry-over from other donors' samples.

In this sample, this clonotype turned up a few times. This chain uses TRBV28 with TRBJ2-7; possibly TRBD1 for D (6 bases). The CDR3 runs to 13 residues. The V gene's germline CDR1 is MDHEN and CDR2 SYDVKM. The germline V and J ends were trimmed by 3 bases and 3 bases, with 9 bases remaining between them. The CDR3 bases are TGTGCCAGCAGTTTGGAGACAGGCTACGAGCAGTACGTC. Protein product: CASSLETGYEQYV.

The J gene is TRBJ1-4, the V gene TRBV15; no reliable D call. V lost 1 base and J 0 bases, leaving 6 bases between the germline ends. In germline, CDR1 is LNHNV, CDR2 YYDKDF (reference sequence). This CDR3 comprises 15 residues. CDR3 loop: CATSRGRATNEKLFF. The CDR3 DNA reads TGTGCCACCAGCAGAGGGCGGGCAACTAATGAAAAACTGTTTTTT. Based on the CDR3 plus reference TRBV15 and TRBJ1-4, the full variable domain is DAMVIQNPRYQVTQFGKPVTLSCSQTLNHNVMYWYQQKSSQAPKLLFHYYDKDFNNEADTPDNFQSRRPNTSFCFLDIRSPGLGDTAMYLCATSRGRATNEKLFFGSGTQLSVL.

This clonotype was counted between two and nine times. The CDR3 DNA reads as TGTGCCAGCAGCTTCAGGGGGCTAGCGGTAAGCTCCTACAATGAGCAGTTCTTC. This translates into CASSFRGLAVSSYNEQFF. The V and J genes are TRBV5-5 and TRBJ2-1, with D perhaps TRBD1 (8 bases). The CDR3 spans 18 residues. V shed 2 bases and J shed 0 bases, with 18 bases lying between them. Looked up from germline, CDR1 is SGHKS and CDR2 is YYEKEE (reference sequence).

The DNA for the CDR3 is TGCAGTGCTAGACCCCGGGCCTTCAATCAGCCCCAGCATTTT. It specifies CSARPRAFNQPQHF. The rearrangement links TRBV20-1 to TRBJ1-5, with unresolved D. Germline V CDR1 and CDR2: DFQATT, SNEGSKA (reference sequence). V lost 2 bases, J lost 3 bases, and 11 bases lay in between. This CDR3 is 14 amino acids long.

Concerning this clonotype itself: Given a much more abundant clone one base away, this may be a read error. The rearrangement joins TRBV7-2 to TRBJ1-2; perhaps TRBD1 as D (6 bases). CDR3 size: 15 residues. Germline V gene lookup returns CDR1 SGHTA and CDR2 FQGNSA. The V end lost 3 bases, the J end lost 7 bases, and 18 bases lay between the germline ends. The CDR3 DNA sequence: TGTGCCAGCAGCTTTTCCCCCCGGGGGGCTGGTGGCTACACCTTC. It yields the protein CASSFSPRGAGGYTF.

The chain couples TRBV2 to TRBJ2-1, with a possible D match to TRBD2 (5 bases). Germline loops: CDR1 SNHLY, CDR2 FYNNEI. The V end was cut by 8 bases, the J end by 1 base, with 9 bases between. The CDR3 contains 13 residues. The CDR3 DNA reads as TGTGCCAGCGGGCTAGCATCCTACAATGAGCAGTTCTTC. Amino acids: CASGLASYNEQFF.

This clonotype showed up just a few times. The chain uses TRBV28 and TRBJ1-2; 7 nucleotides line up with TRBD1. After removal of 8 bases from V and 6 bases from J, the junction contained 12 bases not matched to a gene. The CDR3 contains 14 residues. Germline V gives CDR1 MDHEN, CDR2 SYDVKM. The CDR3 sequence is CASGPLTGVDGYTF. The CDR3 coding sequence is TGTGCCAGCGGCCCGTTAACAGGGGTAGATGGCTACACCTTC.